This TCR beta chain was observed in a study of graft-versus-host responses after intestinal transplantation. Germline lookup yields CDR1 SGHRS and CDR2 YFSETQ. The V end lost 2 bases, the J end lost 5 bases, and 11 bases lay between the germline ends. This CDR3 spans 13 amino acids. Repertoires were generated with immunoSEQ multiplex PCR, while TCRdb's copy carries only in-frame clones and drops some. The table lists more than 10,000 clones, over 85% of them singletons, with 4% to 5.5% in the top ten. This chain connects TRBV5-1 to TRBJ2-7; D is ambiguous. The sequencing here drew on PBMCs, taken about 1,000 days after intestinal transplantation. This receptor was obtained from a human patient who received an intestinal transplant, so some T cells may come from the graft donor. The CDR3 coding sequence is TGCGCCAGCAGCTTTTTGGCCTCAGACGAGCAGTACTTC. Amino acids: CASSFLASDEQYF.